Listed below are T cell receptor beta chains from one sample, sequenced in a study of metastatic and nonmetastatic thyroid tumors. TCRdb reanalyzed the PCR reads via MiXCR. Seen here are about 82,000 clones, 9.5% to 15% observed once, and the top ten hold 7% to 10%. The sequencing input was tumor tissue. These receptors were taken from a female donor with papillary thyroid cancer or a benign thyroid nodule (not recorded which). Some clones in this sample may be carry-over from other donors' samples. The CDR3 runs from the conserved cysteine through the conserved F or W. Fields, in order: D gene, J gene, V gene, clone size, CDR3 DNA, CDR3 protein. D genes are given only for firm matches. The size field is filled for only some rows; it gives once, few, many or a size class.

D: .; J: TRBJ2-5; V: TRBV29-1; size: .; DNA: TGCAGCGTTGGGGGGGCCGTGGGAGAGACCCAGTACTTC; CDR3: CSVGGAVGETQYF
D: .; J: TRBJ2-7; V: TRBV12-3/TRBV12-4; size: few; DNA: TGTGCCAGCAGTTTACAGGGTTCCTTCGAGCAGTACTTC; CDR3: CASSLQGSFEQYF
D: .; J: TRBJ1-2; V: TRBV6-5; size: many; DNA: TGTGCCAGCAGTTACTCGAGTATAAGGGGTTCGGGCTACACCTTC; CDR3: CASSYSSIRGSGYTF
D: .; J: TRBJ1-1; V: TRBV4-2; size: many; DNA: TGTGCCAGCAGCCACGCGCCTGGAATGAACACTGAAGCTTTCTTT; CDR3: CASSHAPGMNTEAFF
D: .; J: TRBJ2-2; V: TRBV30; size: many; DNA: TGTGCCTGGAGGCCCCCGGGGCCGAACACCGGGGAGCTGTTTTTT; CDR3: CAWRPPGPNTGELFF
D: TRBD1; J: TRBJ1-2; V: TRBV30; size: many; DNA: TGTGCCTGGAGCCGGGACAGGGGAATAGGTGGGGGCTACACCTTC; CDR3: CAWSRDRGIGGGYTF
D: TRBD1; J: TRBJ1-6; V: TRBV20-1; size: many; DNA: TGCAGTGCTAGACCAATCGGGACAGGGATGGGTTCACCCCTCCACTTT; CDR3: CSARPIGTGMGSPLHF
D: TRBD2; J: TRBJ2-5; V: TRBV3-1; size: .; DNA: TGTGCCAGCAGCCCTATAGCGGGAGGGGAGACCCAGTACTTC; CDR3: CASSPIAGGETQYF
D: .; J: TRBJ2-7; V: TRBV12-3/TRBV12-4; size: many; DNA: TGTGCCACCTCCCCTTCGGTGTACGAGCAGTACTTC; CDR3: CATSPSVYEQYF
D: .; J: TRBJ1-3; V: TRBV12-5; size: .; DNA: TGTGCTAGTGGTCACGGGACCCCCGTGTGCACCATATATTTT; CDR3: CASGHGTPVCTIYF
D: .; J: TRBJ2-7; V: TRBV20-1; size: many; DNA: TGCAGTGCTGACGCGAGGTCCTACGAGCAGTACTTC; CDR3: CSADARSYEQYF
D: .; J: TRBJ2-7; V: TRBV3-1; size: .; DNA: TGTGCCAGCAGCACGCGGTTTGGGGCGATCAGCTCCTACGAGCAGTACTTC; CDR3: CASSTRFGAISSYEQYF
D: .; J: TRBJ2-7; V: TRBV11-3; size: .; DNA: TGTGCCAGCAGCTCCGCTATCGAGCGTTACTTC; CDR3: CASSSAIERYF
D: .; J: TRBJ1-4; V: TRBV18; size: many; DNA: TGTGCCAGCTCACCCATGCCTGGCTCCAATGAAAAACTGTTTTTT; CDR3: CASSPMPGSNEKLFF
D: TRBD1; J: TRBJ1-2; V: TRBV7-8; size: .; DNA: TGTGCCAGCAGCGCTCGAACCGGGACAGGGGTCTTGGGTGGCTACACCTTC; CDR3: CASSARTGTGVLGGYTF
D: .; J: TRBJ2-2; V: TRBV19; size: .; DNA: TGTGCCAGTAGTATTGACGCGAACACCGGGGAGCTGTTTTTT; CDR3: CASSIDANTGELFF